This TCR beta chain derives from a study of blood T cell repertoires in COVID-19. Study-level information: Nucleic acid was either cDNA or gDNA, and it came from T cells, B-cell-depleted T cells, or PBMCs.

In the source study's methods: Estimation of nucleated cell counts relied on the amplification of reference gene primers. Method: immunoSEQ multiplex PCR; TCRdb's copy keeps in-frame clones and lacks some. Clone size and the V and J calls come from that table; the DNA yielded D and trimming. Among more than 20,000 clones listed, around 88% were seen once. This TCR was sampled from a man in his 70s with acute or convalescent COVID-19. Input material: peripheral blood.

The CDR3 DNA sequence: TGTGCCACCAGCAGAACAACACAGGGTTTGGGCTATGGCTACACCTTC. This translates into CATSRTTQGLGYGYTF. The chain links TRBV15 to TRBJ1-2, with D perhaps TRBD1 (6 bases). This CDR3 contains 16 residues. The germline CDR1 and CDR2 sequences are LNHNV and YYDKDF (reference sequence). The V end was cut by 2 bases, the J end by 4 bases, with 17 bases between.